Sequencing of this T cell receptor beta chain was carried out in a study of shared clonotypes between healthy human individuals. Whole-study context: Three CD4 naive, three CD4 memory, two CD8 naive and one CD8 memory plate were used per donor.

Naive-designated CD8 cells lacked CD45RO, were positively enriched for CCR7, and omitted terminally differentiated effector memory CD45RA+ cells. Trimming cost V 2 bases and J 4 bases, with 15 bases left between them. Per the germline V gene, CDR1 is LNHDA and CDR2 is SQIVND (reference sequence). The CDR3 consists of 15 residues. The data were produced by immunoSEQ multiplex PCR, yet TCRdb's version contains in-frame clones alone and is incomplete. The sample gives some 2.1 million clones, roughly 94% of which show up once; more than 0.95% is in the top ten. The chain combines TRBV19 with TRBJ2-7, with a tentative D call TRBD1 (8 bases). Input material: naive CD8+ T cells sorted from blood. The sequence came from a man aged 18 to 30 in good health. In DNA, the CDR3 is TGTGCCAGTAGTATAAGCGGGACAGGTCGATACGAGCAGTACTTC. It codes for CASSISGTGRYEQYF.